Presented here are 6 T cell receptor beta chains from one specimen sequenced in a study of T cells in Graves' hyperthyroidism and ophthalmopathy. From RNA transcripts, TCR beta CDR3 regions were amplified. Initially, a first-round RT-PCR of the TCR CDR3 employed the HTBI primer set. Each CDR3 protein is one row after TCRdb ran MiXCR on the multiplex PCR reads. The repertoire includes roughly 500,000 distinct CDR3 sequences, 40% to 55% of them detected once, and around 20% sits in the top ten. Sequenced input: peripheral blood or thyroid tissue (not recorded which). These receptors all come from an adult woman with Graves' disease, either hyperthyroidism or ophthalmopathy (not recorded which).

This clonotype turned up a few times. As the CDR3 is not closed by the conserved phenylalanine or tryptophan, this likely results from a read error. The rearrangement joins TRBV10-3 to TRBJ2-7, with TRBD1 as a possible D gene (8 bases). V was pared by 4 bases and J by 4 bases, with 17 bases between. The germline gives CDR1 ENHRY, CDR2 SYGVKD. The CDR3 is made up of 15 amino acids. For the CDR3, the DNA is TGTGCCATCAGTGGCCCCGGACAGGGAGGGTACGAGCAGTACCTC. Amino acid sequence: CAISGPGQGGYEQYL.

Regarding this clonotype: Germline and junction disagree at one end, which may indicate a read error. The chain combines TRBV2 with TRBJ2-2; D remains unclear. From germline, CDR1 is SNHLY and CDR2 FYNNEI. This CDR3 is 15 amino acids long. DNA for the CDR3: TGTGCCTGCAGTGCTAAGTACTTGAACACCGGGGAGCTGTTTTTT. It codes for CACSAKYLNTGELFF.

This clonotype was seen at least ten times. V is TRBV25-1 and J is TRBJ1-4; D perhaps matches TRBD1 (6 bases). Germline loops: CDR1 MGHDK, CDR2 SYGVNS. The CDR3 consists of 15 residues. Trimming shortened V by 1 base and J by 3 bases, and 9 bases separated the two germline ends. The CDR3 here is CASSELTGSNEKLFF. DNA of the CDR3: TGTGCCAGCAGTGAATTGACAGGTTCTAATGAAAAACTGTTTTTT.

This clonotype was observed many times. The chain links TRBV6-6 to TRBJ1-4; no definite D call. This CDR3 has 14 residues. V gave up 7 bases and J gave up 8 bases, with 17 bases separating them. Germline V CDR1 and CDR2: MNHNY, SVGAGI (reference sequence). DNA for the CDR3: TGTGCCAGCAAAGGGCGGCCCCCAAGGGAAAAACTGTTTTTT. Residues: CASKGRPPREKLFF.

This clonotype was detected ten times or more. V gene TRBV20-1 combines with J gene TRBJ2-7, with D perhaps matching TRBD2 (6 bases). V was cut by 5 bases and J by 2 bases, with 22 bases left in between. The CDR3 is made up of 16 amino acids. CDR1 is DFQATT, CDR2 SNEGSKA, per germline (reference sequence). CDR3 sequence reads: CSAGGGLGTLPYEQYF. The CDR3 DNA reads TGCAGTGCTGGGGGAGGACTCGGGACTTTACCCTACGAGCAGTACTTC.

The V and J genes are TRBV20-1 and TRBJ2-7, with 7 bases identical to TRBD2. J lost 9 bases, V lost 1 base, and 6 bases had no gene match. The CDR3 extends over 12 amino acids. Germline values: CDR1 DFQATT, CDR2 SNEGSKA (reference sequence). The CDR3 region has the DNA TGCAGTGCTAGAGGCGGGGGAGATCGGCAGTACTTC. Its protein product is CSARGGGDRQYF.